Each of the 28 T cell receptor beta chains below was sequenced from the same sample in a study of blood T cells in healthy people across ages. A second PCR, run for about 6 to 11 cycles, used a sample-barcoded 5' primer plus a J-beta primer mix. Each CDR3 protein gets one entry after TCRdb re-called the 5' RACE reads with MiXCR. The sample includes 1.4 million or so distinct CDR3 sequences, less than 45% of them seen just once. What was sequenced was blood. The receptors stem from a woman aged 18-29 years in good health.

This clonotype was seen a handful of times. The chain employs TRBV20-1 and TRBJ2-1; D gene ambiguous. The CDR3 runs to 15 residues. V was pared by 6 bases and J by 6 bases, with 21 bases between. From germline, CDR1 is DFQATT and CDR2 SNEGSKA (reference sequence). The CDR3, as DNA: TGCAGTGCCGCTAGGAGCCTCGGCGGAGTCAATGAGCAGTTCTTC. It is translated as CSAARSLGGVNEQFF.

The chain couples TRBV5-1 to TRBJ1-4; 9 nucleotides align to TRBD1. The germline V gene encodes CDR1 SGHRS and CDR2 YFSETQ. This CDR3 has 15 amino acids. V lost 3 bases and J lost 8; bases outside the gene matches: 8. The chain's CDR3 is CASSWDRVPTEKLFF. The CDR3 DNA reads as TGCGCCAGCAGCTGGGACAGGGTACCTACGGAAAAACTGTTTTTT.

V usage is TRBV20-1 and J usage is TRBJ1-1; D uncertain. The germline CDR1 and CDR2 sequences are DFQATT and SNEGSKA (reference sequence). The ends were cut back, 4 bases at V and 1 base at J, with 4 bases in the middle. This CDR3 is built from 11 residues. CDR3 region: CSATENTEAFF. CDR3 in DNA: TGCAGTGCTACAGAGAACACTGAAGCTTTCTTT.

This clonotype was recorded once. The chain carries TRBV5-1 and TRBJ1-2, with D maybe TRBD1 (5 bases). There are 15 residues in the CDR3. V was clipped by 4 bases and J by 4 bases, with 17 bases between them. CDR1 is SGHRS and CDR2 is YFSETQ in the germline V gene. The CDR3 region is CASSTSTGLSYGYTF. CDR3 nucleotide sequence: TGCGCCAGCAGCACATCTACGGGACTCAGCTATGGCTACACCTTC.

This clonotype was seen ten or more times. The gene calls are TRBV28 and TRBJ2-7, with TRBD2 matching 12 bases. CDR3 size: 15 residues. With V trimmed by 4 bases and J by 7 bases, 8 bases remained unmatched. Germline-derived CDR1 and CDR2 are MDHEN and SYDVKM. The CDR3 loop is CASSSRTSGIGEQYF. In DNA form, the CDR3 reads TGTGCCAGCAGTTCCCGGACTAGCGGGATAGGAGAGCAGTACTTC.

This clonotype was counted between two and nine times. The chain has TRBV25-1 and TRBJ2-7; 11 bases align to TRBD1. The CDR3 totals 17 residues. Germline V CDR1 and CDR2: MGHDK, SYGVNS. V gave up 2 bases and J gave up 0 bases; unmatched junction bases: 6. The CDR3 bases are TGTGCCAGCAGTGAAGGGCCGGGACAGGGGGGCTCCTACGAGCAGTACTTC. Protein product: CASSEGPGQGGSYEQYF.

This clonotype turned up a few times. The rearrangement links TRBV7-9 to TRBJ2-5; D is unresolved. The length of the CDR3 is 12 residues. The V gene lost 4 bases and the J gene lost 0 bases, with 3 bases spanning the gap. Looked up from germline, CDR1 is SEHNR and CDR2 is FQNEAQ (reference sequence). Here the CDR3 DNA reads TGTGCCAGCAGCTCCCACCAAGAGACCCAGTACTTC. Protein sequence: CASSSHQETQYF.

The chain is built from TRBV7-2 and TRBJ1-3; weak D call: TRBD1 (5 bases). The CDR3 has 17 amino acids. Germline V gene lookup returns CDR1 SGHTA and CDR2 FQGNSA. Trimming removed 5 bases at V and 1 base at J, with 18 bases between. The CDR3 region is CASSAMGTLRSGNTIYF. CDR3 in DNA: TGTGCCAGCAGCGCAATGGGGACTCTCCGATCTGGAAACACCATATATTTT.

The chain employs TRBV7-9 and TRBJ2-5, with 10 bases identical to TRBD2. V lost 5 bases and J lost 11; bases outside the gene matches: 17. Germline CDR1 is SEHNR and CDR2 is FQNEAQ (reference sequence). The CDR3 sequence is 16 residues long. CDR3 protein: CASSPFGGLAINEQYF. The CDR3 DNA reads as TGTGCCAGCAGCCCTTTCGGGGGACTAGCGATAAATGAGCAGTACTTC.

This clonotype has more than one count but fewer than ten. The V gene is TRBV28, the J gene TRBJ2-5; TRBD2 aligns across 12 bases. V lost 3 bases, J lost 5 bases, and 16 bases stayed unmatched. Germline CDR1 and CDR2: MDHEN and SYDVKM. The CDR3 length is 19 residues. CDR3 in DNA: TGTGCCAGCAGTTTGAGAGACAAACGACTAGCGGGAGTAAGGGAGACCCAGTACTTC. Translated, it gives CASSLRDKRLAGVRETQYF.

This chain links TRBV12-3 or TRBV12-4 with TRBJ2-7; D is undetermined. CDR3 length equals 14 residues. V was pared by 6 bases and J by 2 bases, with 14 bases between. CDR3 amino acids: CASSQLPRAYEQYF. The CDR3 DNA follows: TGTGCCAGCAGCCAACTGCCCCGGGCCTACGAGCAGTACTTC.

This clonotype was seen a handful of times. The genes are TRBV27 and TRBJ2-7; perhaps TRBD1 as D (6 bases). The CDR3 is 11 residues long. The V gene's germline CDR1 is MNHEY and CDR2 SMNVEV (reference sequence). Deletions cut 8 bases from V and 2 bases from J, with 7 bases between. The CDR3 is CASGQPYEQYF. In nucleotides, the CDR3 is TGTGCCAGCGGACAGCCCTACGAGCAGTACTTC.

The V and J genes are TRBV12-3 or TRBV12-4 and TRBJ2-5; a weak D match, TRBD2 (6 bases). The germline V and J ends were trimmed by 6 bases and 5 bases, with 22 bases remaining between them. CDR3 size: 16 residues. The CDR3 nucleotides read TGTGCCAGCAGACCGAGAGGAGGGTCATTGGTTGAGACCCAGTACTTC. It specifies CASRPRGGSLVETQYF.

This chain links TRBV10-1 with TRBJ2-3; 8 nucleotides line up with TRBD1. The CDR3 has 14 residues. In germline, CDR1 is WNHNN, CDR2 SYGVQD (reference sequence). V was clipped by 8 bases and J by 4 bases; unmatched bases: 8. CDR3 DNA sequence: TGCGCCAGCGCCAGGGACAGGACCCCAGATACGCAGTATTTT. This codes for CASARDRTPDTQYF.

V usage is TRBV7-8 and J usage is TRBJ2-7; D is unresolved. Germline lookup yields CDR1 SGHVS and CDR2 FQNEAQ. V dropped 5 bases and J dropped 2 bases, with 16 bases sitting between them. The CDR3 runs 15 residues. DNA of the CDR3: TGTGCCAGCAGCAAGAACATCCCCGGCCCCTACGAGCAGTACTTC. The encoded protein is CASSKNIPGPYEQYF.

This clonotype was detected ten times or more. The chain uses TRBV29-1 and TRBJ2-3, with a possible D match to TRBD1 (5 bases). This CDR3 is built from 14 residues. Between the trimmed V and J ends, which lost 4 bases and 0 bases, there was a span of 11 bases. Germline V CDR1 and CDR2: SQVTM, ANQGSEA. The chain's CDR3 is CSVVQEQSTDTQYF. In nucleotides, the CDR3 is TGCAGCGTTGTACAGGAACAAAGCACAGATACGCAGTATTTT.

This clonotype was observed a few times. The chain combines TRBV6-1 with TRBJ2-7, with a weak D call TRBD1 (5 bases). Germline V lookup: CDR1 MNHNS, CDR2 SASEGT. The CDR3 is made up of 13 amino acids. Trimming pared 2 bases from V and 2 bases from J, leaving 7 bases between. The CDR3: CASSERQPYEQYF. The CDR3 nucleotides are TGTGCCAGCAGTGAACGACAGCCCTACGAGCAGTACTTC.

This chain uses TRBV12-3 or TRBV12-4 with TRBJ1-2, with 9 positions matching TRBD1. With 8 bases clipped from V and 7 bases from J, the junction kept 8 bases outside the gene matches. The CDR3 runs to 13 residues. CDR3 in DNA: TGTGCCAGCTCTGGGACAGGGAGTAGTGGCTACACCTTC. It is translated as CASSGTGSSGYTF.

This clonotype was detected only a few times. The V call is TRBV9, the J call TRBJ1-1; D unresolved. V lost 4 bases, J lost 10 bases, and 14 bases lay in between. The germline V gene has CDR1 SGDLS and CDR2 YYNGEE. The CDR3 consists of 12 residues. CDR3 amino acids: CASSPLTSRAFF. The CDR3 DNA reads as TGTGCCAGCAGCCCTTTGACCTCGAGAGCTTTCTTT.

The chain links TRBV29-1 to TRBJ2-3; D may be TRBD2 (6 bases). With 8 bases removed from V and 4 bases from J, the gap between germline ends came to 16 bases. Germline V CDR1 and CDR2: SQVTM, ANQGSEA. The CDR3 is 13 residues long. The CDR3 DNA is TGCAGCACCCAGGGAGGACTCGCAGATACGCAGTATTTT. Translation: CSTQGGLADTQYF.

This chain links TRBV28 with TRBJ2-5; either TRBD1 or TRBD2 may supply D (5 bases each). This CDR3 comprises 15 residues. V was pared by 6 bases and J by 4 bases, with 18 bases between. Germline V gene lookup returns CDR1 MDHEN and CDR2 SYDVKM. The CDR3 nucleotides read TGTGCCAGCAGAAATTGGGGGAGCAGGGTAGAGACCCAGTACTTC. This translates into CASRNWGSRVETQYF.

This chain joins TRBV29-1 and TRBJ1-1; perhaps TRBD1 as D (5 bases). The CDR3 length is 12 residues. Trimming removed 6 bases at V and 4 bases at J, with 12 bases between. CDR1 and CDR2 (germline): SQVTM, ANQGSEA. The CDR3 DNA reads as TGCAGCGTGTCCTGGGGGACCACTGAAGCTTTCTTT. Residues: CSVSWGTTEAFF.

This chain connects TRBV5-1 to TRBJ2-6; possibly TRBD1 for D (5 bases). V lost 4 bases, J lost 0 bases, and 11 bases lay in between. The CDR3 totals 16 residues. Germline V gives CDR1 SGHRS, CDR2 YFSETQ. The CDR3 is CASSQGLDSGANVLTF. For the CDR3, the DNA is TGCGCCAGCAGCCAGGGTTTAGACTCTGGGGCCAACGTCCTGACTTTC. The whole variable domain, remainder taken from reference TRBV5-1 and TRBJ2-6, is KAGVTQTPRYLIKTRGQQVTLSCSPISGHRSVSWYQQTPGQGLQFLFEYFSETQRNKGNFPGRFSGRQFSNSRSEMNVSTLELGDSALYLCASSQGLDSGANVLTFGAGSRLTVL.

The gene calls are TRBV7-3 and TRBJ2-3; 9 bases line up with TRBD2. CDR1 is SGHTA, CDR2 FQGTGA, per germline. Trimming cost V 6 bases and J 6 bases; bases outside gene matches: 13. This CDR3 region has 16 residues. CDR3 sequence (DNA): TGTGCCAGCAGTTCGACTCGCGGGAGGGGGCGGGATACGCAGTATTTT. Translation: CASSSTRGRGRDTQYF.

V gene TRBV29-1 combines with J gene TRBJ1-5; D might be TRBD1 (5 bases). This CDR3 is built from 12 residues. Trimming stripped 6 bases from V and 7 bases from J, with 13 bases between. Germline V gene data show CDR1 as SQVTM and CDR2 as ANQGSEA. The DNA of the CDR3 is TGCAGCGTCCAAATCGGGGCACAGCCCCAGCATTTT. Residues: CSVQIGAQPQHF.

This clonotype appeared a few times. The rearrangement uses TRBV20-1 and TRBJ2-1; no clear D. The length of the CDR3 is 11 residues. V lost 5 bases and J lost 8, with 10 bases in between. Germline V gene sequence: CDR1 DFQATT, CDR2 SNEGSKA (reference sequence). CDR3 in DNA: TGCAGTGCTTGTCTAGTGCATGAGCAGTTCTTC. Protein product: CSACLVHEQFF.

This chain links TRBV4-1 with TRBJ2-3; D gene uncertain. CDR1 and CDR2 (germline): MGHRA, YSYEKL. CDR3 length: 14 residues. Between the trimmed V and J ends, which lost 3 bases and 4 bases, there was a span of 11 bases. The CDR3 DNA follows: TGCGCCAGCAGCCAGTCCCTTCGGGCAGATACGCAGTATTTT. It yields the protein CASSQSLRADTQYF.

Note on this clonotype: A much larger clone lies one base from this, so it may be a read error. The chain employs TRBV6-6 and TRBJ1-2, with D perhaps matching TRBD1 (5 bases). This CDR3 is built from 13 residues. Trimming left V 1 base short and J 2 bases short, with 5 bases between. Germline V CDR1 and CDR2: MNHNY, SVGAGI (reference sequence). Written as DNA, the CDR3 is TGTGCCAGCAGTTACTGGGGGAACTATGGCTACACCTTC. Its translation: CASSYWGNYGYTF.